This TCR beta chain was sequenced for a study of blood T cells in healthy people across ages. Through a sample-barcoded 5' primer and a J-beta primer mix, a second PCR was run for roughly 6 to 12 cycles. Samples each returned at least 2.5 million CDR3-containing paired-end reads. TCRdb reprocessed the 5' RACE reads with MiXCR, giving one entry per CDR3 protein. The table includes fewer than 2,000,000 distinct CDR3 sequences, more than 35% detected once. The germline V and J ends were trimmed by 6 bases and 0 bases, with 13 bases remaining between them. This CDR3 region has 14 residues. Germline lookup yields CDR1 DFQATT and CDR2 SNEGSKA (reference sequence).

The sequence was obtained from a human donor in good health. The V gene is TRBV20-1, the J gene TRBJ2-3; either TRBD1 or TRBD2 may fit D (5 bases each). Source material: blood. This CDR3 reads CSATRGTSTDTQYF. CDR3 nucleotide sequence: TGCAGTGCCACTCGGGGCACTAGCACAGATACGCAGTATTTT.